The clone carrying this TCR beta chain was picked up a small number of times. TCR beta CDR3 regions were amplified from RNA. An initial round of RT-PCR targeting the TCR CDR3 relied on the HTBI primer set. TCRdb reprocessed the multiplex PCR reads via MiXCR and lists one record per CDR3 protein. The sample lists some 760,000 distinct CDR3 sequences; 14% were seen once. The data originate from a study of T cells in Graves' hyperthyroidism and ophthalmopathy. Germline V gene lookup returns CDR1 MNHNY and CDR2 SVGAGI (reference sequence). This CDR3 region has 13 residues. V gave up 0 bases and J gave up 14 bases, with 16 bases separating them.

The source of this sequence is a woman under 30 with Graves' hyperthyroidism. The chain employs TRBV6-6 and TRBJ2-5, with D maybe TRBD2 (5 bases). Specimen: blood. The CDR3 coding sequence is TGTGCCAGCAGTTACTCGACGGCCCTAGGACTCTACTTC. Translated: CASSYSTALGLYF.